Below, 8 T cell receptor beta chains from the same sample are listed, as sequenced in a study of neurological immune-mediated disorders (dated by TCRdb to about 2019). According to the study, the label for this sample's time point signals: longitudinal time-point 2. Receptor amplification or capture employed 5' RACE. The sequencing machine was an Illumina HiSeq 2500. TCRdb trimmed the raw reads at Q25, called clones with MiXCR and kept productive beta chains. All rows with the same CDR3 protein become a single entry with the most common DNA and genes. The sample yields tens of thousands of distinct CDR3 sequences; nearly 6% were counted once. 7.9% of the sample is taken by the ten largest. Source material: PBMCs. Receptors originate from a woman in her fifties or sixties with multiple sclerosis.

The rearrangement uses TRBV30 and TRBJ1-1; D is possibly TRBD1 (6 bases). The V and J ends lost 3 bases and 3 bases respectively, with 14 bases between them. The CDR3 runs 14 residues. The germline V gene has CDR1 GTSNPN and CDR2 SVGIG (reference sequence). The CDR3 protein is CAWSHPDRHTEAFF. CDR3 DNA sequence: TGTGCCTGGAGCCACCCGGACAGACACACTGAAGCTTTCTTT.

This clonotype came up many times. DNA for the CDR3: TGCAGCGTAAAGGACAGGGCTCGCAATGAGCAGTTCTTC. Protein sequence: CSVKDRARNEQFF. The V gene is TRBV29-1, the J gene TRBJ2-1; 8 bases align to TRBD1. The CDR3 runs 13 residues. Germline assignment: CDR1 SQVTM and CDR2 ANQGSEA. V was clipped by 6 bases and J by 6 bases; unmatched bases: 7.

This clonotype has at least ten counts. The V and J genes are TRBV3-1 and TRBJ1-6; D remains ambiguous. V was pared by 2 bases and J by 9 bases, with 8 bases between. CDR3 length equals 13 residues. CDR1 is LGHDT, CDR2 YNNKEL, per germline (reference sequence). The CDR3 DNA reads TGTGCCAGCAGCCAACTCCGGGTTTCACCCCTCCACTTT. Translation gives CASSQLRVSPLHF.

This clonotype was found many times. The V gene is TRBV5-5, the J gene TRBJ2-5, with TRBD1 matching over 7 bases. V dropped 1 base and J dropped 3; count of bases not matched to a gene: 3. CDR3 size: 14 residues. The germline gives CDR1 SGHKS, CDR2 YYEKEE (reference sequence). The CDR3 is CASSLSRGKETQYF. CDR3 bases: TGTGCCAGCAGCTTGTCCAGGGGGAAAGAGACCCAGTACTTC.

This clonotype was recorded many times. This chain joins TRBV15 and TRBJ2-7; 9 bases match TRBD1. The CDR3 sequence is 15 residues long. Germline lookup yields CDR1 LNHNV and CDR2 YYDKDF (reference sequence). The J segment lost 3 bases and the V segment lost 1 base, leaving 4 bases of the junction unmatched. The CDR3: CATSRAGQGIYEQYF. CDR3 coding DNA: TGTGCCACCAGCAGAGCAGGACAGGGGATCTACGAGCAGTACTTC.

This clonotype has a count of ten or more. V is TRBV5-6 and J is TRBJ2-5; D is undetermined. Germline CDR1 reads SGHDT; CDR2 reads YYEEEE. CDR3 size: 12 residues. The V gene lost 6 bases and the J gene lost 5 bases, with 11 bases spanning the gap. DNA of the CDR3: TGTGCCAGCACCTTAGGGCCTGAGACCCAGTACTTC. This encodes CASTLGPETQYF.

This clonotype has at least ten counts. This rearrangement joins TRBV7-9 to TRBJ2-3, with D uncertain. CDR1 SEHNR and CDR2 FQNEAQ come from the germline V gene (reference sequence). CDR3 length: 14 amino acids. Trimming took 5 bases from V and 2 from J, leaving 11 bases between them. The CDR3 bases are TGTGCCAGCAGCCAGGTTGCAGACACAGATACGCAGTATTTT. Translated, it gives CASSQVADTDTQYF.

This clonotype appeared many times. This chain joins TRBV6-2 or TRBV6-3 and TRBJ1-1; possible D gene TRBD1, 5 bases. The CDR3 spans 14 residues. V gave up 2 bases and J gave up 1 base, with 8 bases separating them. The germline CDR1 and CDR2 sequences are MNHEY and SVGEGT. The CDR3 protein is CASSYRTQNTEAFF. The CDR3 DNA sequence: TGTGCCAGCAGTTACAGGACACAGAACACTGAAGCTTTCTTT.